This passage covers 19 T cell receptor beta chains from one sample sequenced in a study of blood T cell repertoires in COVID-19. The data were produced by immunoSEQ multiplex PCR, yet TCRdb's version contains in-frame clones alone and is incomplete. This sample yields around 130,000 clones, of which around 84% are seen a single time; 2% to 3% belongs to the top ten. Sequenced: PBMCs or T cells enriched from blood (not recorded which). These receptors originate from a man aged 35 to 55 with acute COVID-19.

The chain uses TRBV5-1 and TRBJ2-3, with 7 bases fitting TRBD2. This CDR3 has 15 amino acids. Germline-derived CDR1 and CDR2 are SGHRS and YFSETQ. With 7 bases clipped from V and 0 bases from J, the junction kept 8 bases outside the gene matches. The CDR3 coding sequence is TGCGCCAGCGGGGACGGGGGGTCTAGCACAGATACGCAGTATTTT. This gives the protein CASGDGGSSTDTQYF.

The genes are TRBV12-5 and TRBJ1-1; D not resolved. Germline V CDR1 and CDR2: LGHNT, FRNRAP. Trimming cost V 2 bases and J 5 bases, with 6 bases left between them. This CDR3 is 12 amino acids long. The CDR3 spells CASGLSGTEAFF. The CDR3 DNA follows: TGTGCTAGTGGTTTGAGCGGAACTGAAGCTTTCTTT.

This clone was recorded once. This chain joins TRBV9 and TRBJ1-2; D gene unclear. CDR1 is SGDLS and CDR2 is YYNGEE in the germline V gene. The CDR3 covers 11 residues. Trimming removed 5 bases from V and 8 bases from J, with 10 bases in between. CDR3 protein: CASRREGGYTF. In DNA, the CDR3 is TGTGCCAGCAGGAGAGAGGGAGGCTACACCTTC.

The chain carries TRBV6-5 and TRBJ1-2; D is uncertain. Germline V gene data show CDR1 as MNHEY and CDR2 as SVGAGI. The CDR3 has 12 residues. Trimming pared 4 bases from V and 6 bases from J, leaving 9 bases between. In DNA, the CDR3 is TGTGCCAGCAGTTTTCGGGGTAATGGCTACACCTTC. Its translation is CASSFRGNGYTF.

The chain is built from TRBV28 and TRBJ1-3; the D is unclear. V lost 4 bases, J lost 9 bases, and 7 bases lay in between. The CDR3 is made up of 11 amino acids. CDR1 MDHEN and CDR2 SYDVKM come from the germline V gene. CDR3 nucleotide sequence: TGTGCCAGCAGTTCCCTTTTCACCATATATTTT. Amino acids: CASSSLFTIYF. The variable domain in full, completed from reference TRBV28 and TRBJ1-3, reads DVKVTQSSRYLVKRTGEKVFLECVQDMDHENMFWYRQDPGLGLRLIYFSYDVKMKEKGDIPEGYSVSREKKERFSLILESASTNQTSMYLCASSSLFTIYFGEGSWLTVV.

This chain joins TRBV18 and TRBJ2-3; tentatively, D is TRBD1 (5 bases). CDR3 length equals 15 residues. The germline gives CDR1 KGHSH, CDR2 LQKENI. V was clipped by 0 bases and J by 5 bases, with 12 bases between them. The chain's CDR3 is CASSPPKGVGDTQYF. In DNA, the CDR3 is TGTGCCAGCTCACCACCAAAAGGGGTGGGAGATACGCAGTATTTT.

The sample holds a few counts of this clone. V is TRBV10-3 and J is TRBJ2-3, with 11 bases lining up with TRBD2. The trim removed 10 bases at V and 4 bases at J, leaving 10 bases unmatched. This CDR3 spans 15 amino acids. Looked up from germline, CDR1 is ENHRY and CDR2 is SYGVKD. Written as DNA, the CDR3 is TGTGCCACGAAGGTAGCGGGAGGGAAGGCAGATACGCAGTATTTT. This gives the protein CATKVAGGKADTQYF.

The chain joins TRBV28 to TRBJ1-2; the match to TRBD1 covers 8 bases. Germline CDR1 reads MDHEN; CDR2 reads SYDVKM. V shed 6 bases, J shed 4 bases, and the junction held 7 bases outside the gene matches. The CDR3 spans 14 residues. The CDR3 loop is CASRTGTGFYGYTF. As DNA, the CDR3 is TGTGCCAGCAGAACCGGGACAGGTTTCTATGGCTACACCTTC.

This chain connects TRBV9 to TRBJ1-6; weak D call: TRBD1 (5 bases). There are 14 residues in the CDR3. Trimming pared 3 bases from V and 8 bases from J, leaving 12 bases between. Per germline, CDR1 SGDLS and CDR2 YYNGEE. The DNA of the CDR3 is TGTGCCAGCAGCGGACGGGGGGGAGATTCACCCCTCCACTTT. This sequence encodes CASSGRGGDSPLHF. The whole variable domain, remainder taken from reference TRBV9 and TRBJ1-6, is DSGVTQTPKHLITATGQRVTLRCSPRSGDLSVYWYQQSLDQGLQFLIQYYNGEERAKGNILERFSAQQFPDLHSELNLSSLELGDSALYFCASSGRGGDSPLHFGNGTRLTVT.

The rearrangement joins TRBV7-9 to TRBJ2-1, with 8 bases that match TRBD1. Germline V gene lookup returns CDR1 SEHNR and CDR2 FQNEAQ (reference sequence). The CDR3 runs 14 residues. V lost 5 bases, J lost 8 bases, and 8 bases stayed unmatched. Written as DNA, the CDR3 is TGTGCCAGCAGCCCCGGACAGGGTGTCGATGAGCAGTTCTTC. It encodes CASSPGQGVDEQFF. Filled out from reference TRBV7-9 and TRBJ2-1, the complete variable domain reads DTGVSQNPRHKITKRGQNVTFRCDPISEHNRLYWYRQTLGQGPEFLTYFQNEAQLEKSRLLSDRFSAERPKGSFSTLEIQRTEQGDSAMYLCASSPGQGVDEQFFGPGTRLTVL.

J is TRBJ1-4 and V is TRBV30, with 7 bases fitting TRBD1. This CDR3 is 14 amino acids long. Germline V gene sequence: CDR1 GTSNPN, CDR2 SVGIG (reference sequence). Germline trimming cut 3 bases from V and 7 bases from J; bases unmatched to any gene: 8. CDR3 sequence (DNA): TGTGCCTGGAGCCTAGGGGGCCTCGGTGAAAAACTGTTTTTT. It yields the protein CAWSLGGLGEKLFF.

This chain connects TRBV6-4 to TRBJ2-2; 9 nucleotides agree with TRBD1. This CDR3 has 15 amino acids. Trimming took 0 bases from V and 8 from J; bases not matched to a gene: 4. Germline V gene data show CDR1 as MRHNA and CDR2 as SNTAGT. CDR3 sequence: CASSDSGQGIGELFF. In nucleotides, the CDR3 is TGTGCCAGCAGTGACTCGGGACAGGGAATTGGGGAGCTGTTTTTT.

As DNA, the CDR3 is TGTGCCAGCAGCCGAGGCCGACTCTCCTACGAGCAGTACTTC. Amino acids: CASSRGRLSYEQYF. The chain uses TRBV14 and TRBJ2-7; the D is unclear. V dropped 4 bases and J dropped 0 bases, with 10 bases sitting between them. This CDR3 region has 14 residues. Germline V gene sequence: CDR1 SGHDN, CDR2 FVKESK.

The chain is built from TRBV28 and TRBJ2-1; D perhaps matches TRBD2 (5 bases). The CDR3 is 15 amino acids. Germline V gene data show CDR1 as MDHEN and CDR2 as SYDVKM. V lost 3 bases to trimming and J lost 2 bases, with 11 bases between them. Here the CDR3 DNA reads TGTGCCAGCAGTTTGAGGGTCTTCACCTACAATGAGCAGTTCTTC. Protein: CASSLRVFTYNEQFF.

This clone was counted only a few times. In DNA form, the CDR3 reads TGCAGTGCTAGACTAGCAGAACAGTTCTTC. This sequence encodes CSARLAEQFF. This chain uses TRBV20-1 with TRBJ2-1; a weak D match, TRBD2 (5 bases). This CDR3 has 10 amino acids. The germline CDR1 and CDR2 sequences are DFQATT and SNEGSKA (reference sequence). Trimming took off 2 bases at V and 13 bases at J, with 9 bases between the two ends.

The rearrangement joins TRBV27 to TRBJ2-7; 7 nucleotides agree with TRBD2. CDR1 and CDR2 from the germline V gene are MNHEY and SMNVEV (reference sequence). The junction had 5 bases not matched to a gene; V was cut back by 4 bases and J by 2 bases. The CDR3 consists of 14 residues. The CDR3 nucleotides are TGTGCCAGCAGTTGGGCAGGGAGGGCCTACGAGCAGTACTTC. Translating it yields CASSWAGRAYEQYF.

This clone was seen more than once but under ten times. V usage is TRBV7-3 and J usage is TRBJ2-1; 10 bases agree with TRBD1. The germline CDR1 and CDR2 sequences are SGHTA and FQGTGA. The length of the CDR3 is 15 residues. Germline trimming cut 4 bases from V and 10 bases from J; bases unmatched to any gene: 10. The CDR3 DNA is TGTGCCAGCAGCTCCCAGACAGGGGGCCGGAGAGAGCAGTTCTTC. It encodes CASSSQTGGRREQFF.

This clone was seen a handful of times. The chain is built from TRBV18 and TRBJ2-7; D remains unclear. V lost 1 base and J lost 0, with 13 bases in between. This CDR3 contains 16 residues. Germline V CDR1 and CDR2: KGHSH, LQKENI. The DNA for the CDR3 is TGTGCCAGCTCACCACAAAACAGTCCTCGCTCCTACGAGCAGTACTTC. Protein sequence: CASSPQNSPRSYEQYF. The full variable domain, its missing parts supplied by reference TRBV18 and TRBJ2-7, is NAGVMQNPRHLVRRRGQEARLRCSPMKGHSHVYWYRQLPEEGLKFMVYLQKENIIDESGMPKERFSAEFPKEGPSILRIQQVVRGDSAAYFCASSPQNSPRSYEQYFGPGTRLTVT.

This sequence joins TRBV5-3 and TRBJ2-1, with 11 bases fitting TRBD2. TRBV5-3 qualifies as an ORF whose function is uncertain. CDR3 length equals 15 residues. V shed 8 bases and J 3 bases; nucleotides not matched to a gene: 7. CDR3 DNA: TGTGCCAGGGTTACTAGCGGGGGATGCTACAATGAGCAGTTCTTC. Protein product: CARVTSGGCYNEQFF.